This T cell receptor (beta chain) stems from a study of blood T cell repertoires in COVID-19. Looking at the study overall: Specimens from acute and convalescent COVID-19 originated in the United States, Italy and Spain. Nucleic acid was either cDNA or gDNA, and it came from T cells, B-cell-depleted T cells, or PBMCs.

A few counts support this clone. The germline gives CDR1 KGHDR, CDR2 SFDVKD. The CDR3 has 14 residues. V lost 2 bases to trimming and J lost 2 bases, with 9 bases between them. Original methodology: Reference gene primers were amplified, and this amplification served to estimate nucleated cell counts. Generated by immunoSEQ multiplex PCR, the TCRdb table keeps only in-frame clones and is missing some. V and J calls plus clone size are reproduced from that table; the DNA served to infer D and trimming. This table holds some 150,000 clones, around 87% found once. The source of this sequence is a man aged 50 to 60 who had recovered from COVID-19. Sequenced: peripheral blood. The J gene is TRBJ2-7, the V gene TRBV24-1; the D is unclear. The CDR3 loop reads CATSDYTRTYEQYF. CDR3 nucleotides: TGTGCCACCAGTGATTACACCCGAACCTACGAGCAGTACTTC.